This paragraph reports one TCR beta chain. This entry comes from a study of CD8 T cells in Susac syndrome. Sequencing targeted TCR beta in T cells from blood (CD8+ and CD4+). CDR3 size: 12 residues. V was trimmed by 2 bases and J by 3 bases, leaving 7 bases between them. The germline CDR1 and CDR2 sequences are SQVTM and ANQGSEA. RNA, at about 0.45 to 1 ug, was reverse transcribed with random hexamers. TCRdb ran MiXCR on the immunoSEQ multiplex PCR reads and lists one entry per CDR3 protein. The sample has hundreds of thousands of distinct CDR3 sequences; 90% to 95% are singletons. This clonotype originated in a human donor with multiple sclerosis. The V call is TRBV29-1, the J call TRBJ1-2; D call uncertain. Sample: CD4+ T cells from PBMCs. CDR3 loop: CSVEWTDYGYTF. The DNA of the CDR3 is TGCAGCGTTGAATGGACCGACTATGGCTACACCTTC.